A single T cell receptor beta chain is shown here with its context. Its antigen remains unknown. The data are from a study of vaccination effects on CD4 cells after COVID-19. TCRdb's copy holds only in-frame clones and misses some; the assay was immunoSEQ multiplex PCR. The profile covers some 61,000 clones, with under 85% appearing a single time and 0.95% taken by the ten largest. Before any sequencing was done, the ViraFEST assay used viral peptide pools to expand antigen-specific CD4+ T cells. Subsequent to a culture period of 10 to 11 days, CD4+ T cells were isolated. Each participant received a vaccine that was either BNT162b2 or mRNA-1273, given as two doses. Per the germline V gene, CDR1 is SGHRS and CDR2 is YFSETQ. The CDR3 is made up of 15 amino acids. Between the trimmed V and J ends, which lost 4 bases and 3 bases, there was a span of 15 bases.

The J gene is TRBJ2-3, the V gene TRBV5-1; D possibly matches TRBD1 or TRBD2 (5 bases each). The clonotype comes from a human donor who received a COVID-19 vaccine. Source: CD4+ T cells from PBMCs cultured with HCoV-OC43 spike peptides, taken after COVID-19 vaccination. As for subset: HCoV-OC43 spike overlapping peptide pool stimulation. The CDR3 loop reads CASSPPSGRTDTQYF. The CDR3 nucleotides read TGCGCCAGCAGCCCGCCGTCGGGGCGGACAGATACGCAGTATTTT.